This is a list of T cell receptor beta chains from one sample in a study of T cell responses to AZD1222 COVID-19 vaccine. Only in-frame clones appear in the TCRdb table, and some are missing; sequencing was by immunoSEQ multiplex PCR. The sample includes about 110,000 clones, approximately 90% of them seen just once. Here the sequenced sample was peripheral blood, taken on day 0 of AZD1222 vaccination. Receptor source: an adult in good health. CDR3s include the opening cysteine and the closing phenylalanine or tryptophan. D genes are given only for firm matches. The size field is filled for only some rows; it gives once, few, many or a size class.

TGCAGCGTTAACCCAGGGGGAAACACCATATATTTT CSVNPGGNTIYF - TRBV29-1 - TRBJ1-3 12
TGTGCCAGCAGCGTAGACGGGAATCTTCGGCCCCAGCATTTT CASSVDGNLRPQHF - TRBV9 - TRBJ1-5 14
TGTGCCACCAGCAGTGCGCTGACAGATCTTGGAAACACCATATATTTT CATSSALTDLGNTIYF - TRBV15 - TRBJ1-3 16
TGCAGTGCTAGTACAGGGTTTAGGGGCAATCAGCCCCAGCATTTT CSASTGFRGNQPQHF - TRBV20-1 - TRBJ1-5 15
TGTGCCAGCAGCTTAGCCAGCCTCAGAGCCTACAATGAGCAGTTCTTC CASSLASLRAYNEQFF - TRBV11-3 - TRBJ2-1 16
TGTGCCTGGAGTGCGACAGGGGAGACTGAAGCTTTCTTT CAWSATGETEAFF - TRBV30 TRBD1 TRBJ1-1 13
TGTGCCAGCAGTCCCGGACTAGCGGGGAAGCAGTTCTTC CASSPGLAGKQFF - TRBV6-2/TRBV6-3 TRBD2 TRBJ2-1 13
TGTGCCAGCAGATCGGGGATCAATCAGCCCCAGCATTTT CASRSGINQPQHF - TRBV6-5 - TRBJ1-5 13
TGTGCCAGCAGCGTAGCTGGAGGCCAGCCCCAGCATTTT CASSVAGGQPQHF - TRBV9 - TRBJ1-5 13
TGTGCCAGCAGTTCCCAGGGCCATAATTCACCCCTCCACTTT CASSSQGHNSPLHF - TRBV6-1 - TRBJ1-6 14
TGTGCCGGCACCCCTACTATCGCGGGAGAGTCCTACAATGAGCAGTTCTTC CAGTPTIAGESYNEQFF - TRBV7-8 TRBD2 TRBJ2-1 17
TGCAGTGCTAGTAGAAGGCAGACAACTAATGAAAAACTGTTTTTT CSASRRQTTNEKLFF - TRBV20-1 - TRBJ1-4 15
TGTGCCACCAGCAGAGGAACCCTGAACACTGAAGCTTTCTTT CATSRGTLNTEAFF few TRBV15 - TRBJ1-1 14
TGTGCCAGCAGCGCCGCAAGAAACTATGGCTACACCTTC CASSAARNYGYTF - TRBV9 - TRBJ1-2 13
TGTGCCAGCAGTCAGTACAGGGCGAGGGATAGCAATCAGCCCCAGCATTTT CASSQYRARDSNQPQHF - TRBV28 - TRBJ1-5 17
TGTGCCAGCAGCCTGGACGGCGTCCAAAACATTCAGTACTTC CASSLDGVQNIQYF - TRBV5-6 - TRBJ2-4 14
TGTGCCAGTAGTATAGGGGGGAATTCACCCCTCCACTTT CASSIGGNSPLHF - TRBV19 - TRBJ1-6 13
TGTGCCAGCAGTGAAGAAATAAATTCTACACCCCTCCACTTT CASSEEINSTPLHF - TRBV6-4 - TRBJ1-6 14
TGTGCCAGCAGTTACTCGGGCGCTAGCGGGAGTTCAGATACGCAGTATTTT CASSYSGASGSSDTQYF once TRBV6-2/TRBV6-3 TRBD2 TRBJ2-3 17
TGTGCCATCAGTGACGGGCCCACCTGGGGCTTT CAISDGPTWGF few TRBV10-3 - TRBJ1-6 11
TGTGCCAGCAGCCGAACAGGGCAGGGAACTGAAGCTTTCTTT CASSRTGQGTEAFF - TRBV3-1/TRBV3-2 - TRBJ1-1 14
TGTGCCAGCAGCCCGGGACTAGGACCAGATACGCAGTATTTT CASSPGLGPDTQYF - TRBV3-1/TRBV3-2 TRBD2 TRBJ2-3 14
TGTGCCAGCAGCTTAGAGGGAGGGGCCGGCAATCAGCCCCAGCATTTT CASSLEGGAGNQPQHF - TRBV7-9 - TRBJ1-5 16
TGTGCCAGCAGCAGAGGGGTGAATGAAAAACTGTTTTTT CASSRGVNEKLFF - TRBV5-4 - TRBJ1-4 13
TGTGCCAGCAGCTTCCCCTTCCGACTAGCGGGAGGATTGAACGGGGAGCTGTTTTTT CASSFPFRLAGGLNGELFF - TRBV13 TRBD2 TRBJ2-2 19
TGTGCCAGCAGCTTGCCCGGAGGGATATCCTACAATGAGCAGTTCTTC CASSLPGGISYNEQFF - TRBV5-4 - TRBJ2-1 16